The 7 T cell receptor beta chains below were found in one sample sequenced in a study of blood T cells in healthy people across ages. A second about 6 to 12 cycle PCR used barcoded and J-beta primers. In TCRdb, the 5' RACE reads were re-called with MiXCR into one record per CDR3 protein. Counted here are hundreds of thousands of distinct CDR3 sequences, 24% occurring once; the ten biggest clones make up around 10%. The same sample was also studied in work on T cells of mothers and their children.

Sequenced sample: blood. Every receptor here comes from a boy younger than 18 in good health.

Many counts were recorded for this clonotype. In nucleotides, the CDR3 is TGCAGTGCAGCAACCGGGACAGGAGTCATGAACACTGAAGCTTTCTTT. Translating gives CSAATGTGVMNTEAFF. The chain carries TRBV20-1 and TRBJ1-1; 8 positions agree with TRBD1. V shed 6 bases and J 0 bases; nucleotides not matched to a gene: 12. This CDR3 comprises 16 residues. Germline values: CDR1 DFQATT, CDR2 SNEGSKA (reference sequence).

V gene TRBV12-3 or TRBV12-4 combines with J gene TRBJ2-5, with TRBD2 identical over 11 bases. This CDR3 has 17 amino acids. The ends lost 3 bases at V and 4 bases at J; junction bases unmatched: 10. The CDR3 reads CASSFNGQLAGGETQYF. CDR3 bases: TGTGCCAGCAGTTTTAACGGTCAGCTAGCGGGGGGAGAGACCCAGTACTTC.

The chain recombines TRBV24-1 with TRBJ2-2, with 7 bases lining up with TRBD1. Germline lookup yields CDR1 KGHDR and CDR2 SFDVKD. V was pared by 6 bases and J by 6 bases, with 6 bases of the junction left unmatched. This CDR3 comprises 14 residues. CDR3 protein: CATSKTGLSGELFF. CDR3 nucleotide sequence: TGTGCCACCAGTAAGACAGGGTTATCCGGGGAGCTGTTTTTT.

V gene TRBV3-1 combines with J gene TRBJ1-4; 7 bases are shared with TRBD1. Trimming at V came to 7 bases and at J to 7 bases, leaving 12 bases not matched to a gene. Germline loops: CDR1 LGHDT, CDR2 YNNKEL (reference sequence). This CDR3 spans 15 amino acids. For the CDR3, the DNA is TGTGCCAGCACTAATGACAGGGCGGTCCGTGAAAAACTGTTTTTT. Residues: CASTNDRAVREKLFF.

V gene TRBV3-1 combines with J gene TRBJ2-1; 7 bases align to TRBD2. The junction had 7 bases not matched to a gene; V was cut back by 5 bases and J by 3 bases. CDR3 length: 15 amino acids. The germline gives CDR1 LGHDT, CDR2 YNNKEL (reference sequence). CDR3 nucleotide sequence: TGTGCCAGCAGCACCAGGACTAGTCTCTACAATGAGCAGTTCTTC. Translating gives CASSTRTSLYNEQFF.

The table lists this clonotype with a few counts. The chain uses TRBV3-1 and TRBJ2-1, with D perhaps TRBD1 (6 bases). Trimming removed 0 bases at V and 14 bases at J, with 17 bases between. Germline values: CDR1 LGHDT, CDR2 YNNKEL (reference sequence). The CDR3 length is 14 residues. CDR3 sequence (DNA): TGTGCCAGCAGCCAAGATAGGGGGACGACTCCCGAGTTCTTC. Translating gives CASSQDRGTTPEFF.

This CDR3 reads CASSLVASYTGELFF. DNA for the CDR3: TGCGCCAGCAGCTTGGTGGCTAGCTACACCGGGGAGCTGTTTTTT. The gene calls are TRBV5-1 and TRBJ2-2; maybe TRBD2 (5 bases). The CDR3 covers 15 residues. V lost 0 bases, J lost 3 bases, and 9 bases lay in between. Germline V CDR1 and CDR2: SGHRS, YFSETQ.